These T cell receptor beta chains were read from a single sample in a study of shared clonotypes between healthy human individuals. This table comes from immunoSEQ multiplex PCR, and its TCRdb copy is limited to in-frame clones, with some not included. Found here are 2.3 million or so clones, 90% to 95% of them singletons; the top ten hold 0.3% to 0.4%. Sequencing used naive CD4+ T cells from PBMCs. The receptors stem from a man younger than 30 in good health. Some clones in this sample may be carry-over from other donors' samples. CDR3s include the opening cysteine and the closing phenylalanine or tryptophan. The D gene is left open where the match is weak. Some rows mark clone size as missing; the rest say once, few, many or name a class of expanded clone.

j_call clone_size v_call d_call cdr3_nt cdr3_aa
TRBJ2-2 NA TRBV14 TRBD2 TGTGCCAGCAGCCCATTCCAGGGGCTACTAGCGGGAGTTAAGAACACCGGGGAGCTGTTTTTT CASSPFQGLLAGVKNTGELFF
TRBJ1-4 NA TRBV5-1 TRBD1 TGCGCCAGCAGCGTCGGACAGGGGGGTAATGAAAAACTGTTTTTT CASSVGQGGNEKLFF
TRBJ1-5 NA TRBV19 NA TGTGCCAGTAGTAGGTTACCGGGACAAAGATTACATTTT CASSRLPGQRLHF
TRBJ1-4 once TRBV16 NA TGTGCCAGCAGCCAACGGTCGAACAGGGTTCTATCTAATGAAAAACTGTTTTTT CASSQRSNRVLSNEKLFF
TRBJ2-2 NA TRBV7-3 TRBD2 TGTGCCAGCAGCTTCACTAGCGGGACTACGAACACCGGGGAGCTGTTTTTT CASSFTSGTTNTGELFF
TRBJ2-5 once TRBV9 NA TGTGCCAGCAGCGCCTCCCATGGCGGGGAGACCCAGTACTTC CASSASHGGETQYF
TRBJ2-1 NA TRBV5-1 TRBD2 TGCGCCAGCAGCTCCCCCCGCGGGAGCCTTTACAATGAGCAGTTCTTC CASSSPRGSLYNEQFF
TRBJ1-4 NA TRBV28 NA TGTGCCAGCACCATTAGTGGGGGCGAGGAAAAACTGTTTTTT CASTISGGEEKLFF
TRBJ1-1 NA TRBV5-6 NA TGTGCCAGCACCCAACAGGGAACTGACACTGAAGCTTTCTTT CASTQQGTDTEAFF
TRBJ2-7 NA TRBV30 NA TGTGCCTGGAGCCCAAGTCAGTCCTACGAGCAGTACTTC CAWSPSQSYEQYF
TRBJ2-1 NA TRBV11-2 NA TGTGCCAGCAGCTTATCTAACAGGGTACTTTCCTACAATGAGCAGTTCTTC CASSLSNRVLSYNEQFF
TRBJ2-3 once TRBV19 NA TGTGCCAGTAGTATCACGATCGGTTATACGCAGTATTTT CASSITIGYTQYF
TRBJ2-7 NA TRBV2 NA TGTGCCAGCTGGGACACCTCCTACGAGCAGTACTTC CASWDTSYEQYF
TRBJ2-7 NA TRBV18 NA TGTGCCAGCTCACCACCGTGGGACGGTACCTACGAGCAGTACTTC CASSPPWDGTYEQYF
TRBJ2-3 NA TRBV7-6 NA TGTGCCAGCAGCTTACCGCTTGATACGCAGTATTTT CASSLPLDTQYF
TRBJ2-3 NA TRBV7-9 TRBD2 TGTGCCAGCAGCTTGATGTCTAGCGGGGGCCTAGATACGCAGTATTTT CASSLMSSGGLDTQYF
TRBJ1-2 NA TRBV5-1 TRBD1 TGCGCCAGCAGCGCCCTGGACAGGGGGATAGGTGGCTACACCTTC CASSALDRGIGGYTF
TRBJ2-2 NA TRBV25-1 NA TGTGCCAGCAGTGAATTCGGAGGGCTAGCCGGGGAGCTGTTTTTT CASSEFGGLAGELFF
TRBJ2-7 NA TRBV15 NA TGTGCCACCAGCAGACTAGCTGGGAACCGCTCCTACGAGCAGTACTTC CATSRLAGNRSYEQYF
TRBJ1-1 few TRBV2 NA TGTGCCAGCAGTGTTATGGGGCCTGAAGCTTTCTTT CASSVMGPEAFF
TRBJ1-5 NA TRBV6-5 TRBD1 TGTGCCAGCAGTCAGGGGGCGGATCAGCCCCAGCATTTT CASSQGADQPQHF
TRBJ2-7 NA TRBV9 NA TGTGCCAGCAGCGTGGGACTCCTCACCTACGAGCAGTACTTC CASSVGLLTYEQYF
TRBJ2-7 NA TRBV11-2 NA TGTGCCAGCAGGAAACGCCAGGGCCCCTACGAGCAGTACTTC CASRKRQGPYEQYF
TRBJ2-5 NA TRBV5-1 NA TGCGCCAGCAGCTTGGTAGGGCAAGAGACCCAGTACTTC CASSLVGQETQYF
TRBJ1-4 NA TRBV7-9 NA TGTGCCAGCAGCCCAGACCGGGGAGGGGACGTGGAAAAACTGTTTTTT CASSPDRGGDVEKLFF
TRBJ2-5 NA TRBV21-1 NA TGTGCCAGCAGCAAATGTGGAACAGAAGAGACCCAGTACTTC CASSKCGTEETQYF
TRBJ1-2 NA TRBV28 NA TGTGCCAGCAAAACGTGGGGGCCCGGCTACACCTTC CASKTWGPGYTF
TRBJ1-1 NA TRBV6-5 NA TGTGCCAGCAGTTCACAGGGTGGGGGTGACACTGAAGCTTTCTTT CASSSQGGGDTEAFF
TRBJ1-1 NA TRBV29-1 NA TGCAGCGTTGTGGGGCAGGGGACTGAAGCTTTCTTT CSVVGQGTEAFF
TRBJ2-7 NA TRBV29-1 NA TGCAGCGTAGGATATATGGGGGGTTTTTTCTACGAGCAGTACTTC CSVGYMGGFFYEQYF
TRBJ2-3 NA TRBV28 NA TGTGCCAGCAGTTTAGTTGGCGGGATTACAGATACGCAGTATTTT CASSLVGGITDTQYF
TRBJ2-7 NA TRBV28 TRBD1 TGTGCCAGCAGTTTTAAGGGGACAGGGGGTCGATACGAGCAGTACTTC CASSFKGTGGRYEQYF
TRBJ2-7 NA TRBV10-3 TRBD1 TGTGCCATCGGGGAGACAGGGGGCGACTACGAGCAGTACTTC CAIGETGGDYEQYF
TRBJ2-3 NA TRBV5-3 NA TGTGCCAGAAGCTTGAGCGGGCAGGGGAGCTCAGATACGCAGTATTTT CARSLSGQGSSDTQYF
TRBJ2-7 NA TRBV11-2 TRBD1 TGTGCCAGCAGCCAAAGACAGGGGCGCTACGAGCAGTACTTC CASSQRQGRYEQYF
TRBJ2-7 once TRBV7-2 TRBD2 TGTGCCAGCAGCTTAGCCGGGACTAGCGGGACGGGGGAGTACTTC CASSLAGTSGTGEYF
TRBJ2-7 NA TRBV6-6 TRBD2 TGTGCCAGCAGTTCGCGCGGGAGCACCTACGAGCAGTACTTC CASSSRGSTYEQYF